This TCR beta chain was recorded in a study of graft-versus-host responses after intestinal transplantation. As for the study in general: Recipients uniformly received anti-thymocyte globulin induction, followed by tacrolimus and steroids for around 3 years.

With respect to this clone: Its matching antigen is unknown.

Germline CDR1 is MDHEN and CDR2 is SYDVKM. V was clipped by 5 bases and J by 0 bases, with 11 bases between them. This CDR3 contains 16 residues. Study-wide results and limits: Individuals carrying graft-donor T cell macrochimerism showed high graft-versus-host to host-versus-graft clonal ratios in allografts.

Only in-frame clones appear in the TCRdb table, and some are missing; sequencing was by immunoSEQ multiplex PCR. Of just under 90,000 clones in the sample, around 83% were seen once. The chain carries TRBV28 and TRBJ2-6; tentative D call: TRBD2 (5 bases). The TCR comes from a human donor who received an intestinal transplant. The source was unstimulated CD8+ T cells sorted from spleen or lymph node cells, collected before intestinal transplant. The CDR3 bases are TGTGCCAGCAGTCCCCCGGAGGTCTCTGGGGCCAACGTCCTGACTTTC. Residues: CASSPPEVSGANVLTF.